One TCR beta chain is described in this entry. Other DNA sequences of this sample code for an identical CDR3. CD4+ cells underwent separation, giving CD45RA+ naive and CD45RA-negative memory subsets. The table came from immunoSEQ multiplex PCR; TCRdb's copy has only in-frame clones and leaves some out. The data contain roughly 2.5 million clones, around 94% of them seen just once; the ten biggest clones take up 0.13% to 0.15%. This specimen comes from a study of shared clonotypes between healthy human individuals. The V end lost 2 bases, the J end lost 2 bases, and 10 bases lay between the germline ends. The CDR3 has 15 residues. The V gene's germline CDR1 is SGHNT and CDR2 YYREEE (reference sequence).

Sequencing input: naive CD4+ T cells sorted from blood. Specified subset: CD45RA+ positively selected. The receptor comes from a young man in good health. The rearrangement joins TRBV5-4 to TRBJ2-2; no definite D call. The CDR3 DNA reads TGTGCCAGCAGCTTAGGCGGAGTTAACACCGGGGAGCTGTTTTTT. This translates into CASSLGGVNTGELFF.